This record looks at one TCR beta chain sequence and its context. This specimen comes from a study of blood T cell repertoires in COVID-19. In the original processing: For nucleated cells, counts were estimated from reference gene primer amplification. The table came from immunoSEQ multiplex PCR; TCRdb's copy has only in-frame clones and leaves some out. V and J calls and clone size follow that table, whereas D and trimming were derived from the DNA. Among more than 250,000 clones listed, approximately 82% were seen once. V was trimmed by 6 bases and J by 4 bases, leaving 7 bases between them. The germline V gene has CDR1 MDHEN and CDR2 SYDVKM. The CDR3 has 11 amino acids. The participants were between about 18 and 90 years old and came from 24 US areas.

The sequence was obtained from a man in his forties or fifties who had been exposed to COVID-19. The V call is TRBV28, the J call TRBJ2-7; possible D gene TRBD1, 5 bases. The sample taken for sequencing was PBMCs or T cells enriched from blood (not recorded which). This CDR3 reads CASSRTYEQYF. For the CDR3, the DNA is TGTGCCAGCAGCAGGACATACGAGCAGTACTTC. The entire variable domain, with the rest obtained from reference TRBV28 and TRBJ2-7, is as follows: DVKVTQSSRYLVKRTGEKVFLECVQDMDHENMFWYRQDPGLGLRLIYFSYDVKMKEKGDIPEGYSVSREKKERFSLILESASTNQTSMYLCASSRTYEQYFGPGTRLTVT.